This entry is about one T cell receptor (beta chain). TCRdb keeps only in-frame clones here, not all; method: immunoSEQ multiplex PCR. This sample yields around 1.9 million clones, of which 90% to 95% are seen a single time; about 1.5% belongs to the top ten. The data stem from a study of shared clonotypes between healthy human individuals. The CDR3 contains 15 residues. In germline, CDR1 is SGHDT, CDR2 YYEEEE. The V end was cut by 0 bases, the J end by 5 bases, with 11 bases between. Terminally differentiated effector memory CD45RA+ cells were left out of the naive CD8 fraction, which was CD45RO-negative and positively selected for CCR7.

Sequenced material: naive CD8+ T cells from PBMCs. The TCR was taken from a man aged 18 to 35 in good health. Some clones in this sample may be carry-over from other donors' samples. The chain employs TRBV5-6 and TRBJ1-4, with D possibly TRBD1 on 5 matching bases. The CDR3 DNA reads TGTGCCAGCAGCTTGGAAGGGGACTTAAATGAAAAACTGTTTTTT. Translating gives CASSLEGDLNEKLFF.